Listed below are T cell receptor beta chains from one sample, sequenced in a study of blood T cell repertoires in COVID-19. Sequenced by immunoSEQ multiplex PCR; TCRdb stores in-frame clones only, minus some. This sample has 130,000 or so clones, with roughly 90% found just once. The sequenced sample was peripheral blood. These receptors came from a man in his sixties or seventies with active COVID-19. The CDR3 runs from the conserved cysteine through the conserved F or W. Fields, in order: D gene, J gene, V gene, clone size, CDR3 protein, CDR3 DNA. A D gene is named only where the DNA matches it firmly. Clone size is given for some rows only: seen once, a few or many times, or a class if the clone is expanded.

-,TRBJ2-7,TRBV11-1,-,CASSLGGDRLDEQYF,TGTGCCAGCAGCTTAGGGGGTGACAGGTTGGACGAGCAGTACTTC
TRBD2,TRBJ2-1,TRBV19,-,CASKGTSGRAGEQFF,TGTGCCAGTAAGGGGACTAGCGGGAGGGCTGGTGAGCAGTTCTTC
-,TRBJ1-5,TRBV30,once,CAWSTPLRTVNQPQHF,TGTGCCTGGAGTACCCCCCTCAGGACAGTTAATCAGCCCCAGCATTTT
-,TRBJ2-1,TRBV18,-,CASSRERTQSTGEQFF,TGTGCCAGCTCACGGGAGAGGACTCAGAGCACCGGTGAGCAGTTCTTC
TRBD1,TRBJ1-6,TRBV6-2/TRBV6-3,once,CASSSGTATYSPLHF,TGTGCCAGCAGTTCGGGGACAGCGACTTATTCACCCCTCCACTTT
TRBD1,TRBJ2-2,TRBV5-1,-,CASKTGDTGELFF,TGCGCCAGCAAGACAGGGGACACCGGGGAGCTGTTTTTT
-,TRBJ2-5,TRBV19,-,CASTSPQGRETQYF,TGTGCCAGTACCTCACCGCAGGGGAGAGAGACCCAGTACTTC
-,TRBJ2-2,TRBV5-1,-,CASSLGLVSFTGELFF,TGCGCCAGCAGCTTGGGACTAGTTTCTTTCACCGGGGAGCTGTTTTTT
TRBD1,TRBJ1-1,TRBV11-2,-,CASSPSTGRPEAFF,TGTGCCAGCAGCCCGTCGACAGGGAGGCCTGAAGCTTTCTTT
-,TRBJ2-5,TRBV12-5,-,CASGLNSETQYF,TGTGCTAGTGGCCTCAACTCGGAGACCCAGTACTTC
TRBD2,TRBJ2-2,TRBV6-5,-,CASSYGGSGSGGELFF,TGTGCCAGCAGTTATGGCGGTAGCGGGAGCGGTGGGGAGCTGTTTTTT
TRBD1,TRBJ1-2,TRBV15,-,CATSRGGQGKEGYTF,TGTGCCACCAGCAGAGGGGGACAGGGGAAGGAAGGCTACACCTTC
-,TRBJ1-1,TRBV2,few,CATLTRNTEAFF,TGTGCCACCCTTACAAGGAACACTGAAGCTTTCTTT
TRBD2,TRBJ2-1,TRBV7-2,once,CASSYLAGVGGNEQFF,TGTGCCAGCAGCTATCTAGCGGGAGTGGGTGGCAATGAGCAGTTCTTC
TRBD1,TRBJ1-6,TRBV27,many,CASRIGTGEGSPLHF,TGTGCCAGCAGGATTGGGACAGGGGAAGGATCACCCCTCCACTTT
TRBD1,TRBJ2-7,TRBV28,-,CASRYRGPHEQYF,TGTGCCAGCAGATACAGGGGGCCCCACGAGCAGTACTTC
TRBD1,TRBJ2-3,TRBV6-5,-,CASRRTGVWETQYF,TGTGCCAGCAGGAGGACAGGGGTGTGGGAGACGCAGTATTTT
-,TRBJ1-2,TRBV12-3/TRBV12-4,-,CASSLGGRRGYTF,TGTGCCAGCAGTTTAGGGGGGCGCCGGGGCTACACCTTC
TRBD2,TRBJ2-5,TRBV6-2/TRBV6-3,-,CASSPRTSGRAETQYF,TGTGCCAGCAGTCCCCGGACTAGCGGGAGGGCGGAGACCCAGTACTTC
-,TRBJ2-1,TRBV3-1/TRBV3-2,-,CASSQSRNPYNEQFF,TGTGCCAGCAGCCAAAGCCGTAACCCATACAATGAGCAGTTCTTC
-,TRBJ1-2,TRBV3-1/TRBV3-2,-,CASSQERLFGYTF,TGTGCCAGCAGCCAAGAGAGGCTTTTTGGCTACACCTTC
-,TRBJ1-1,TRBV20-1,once,CSAPRVAEAFF,TGCAGTGCTCCCAGGGTCGCTGAAGCTTTCTTT
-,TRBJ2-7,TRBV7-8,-,CASSRPRVAVSYEQYF,TGTGCCAGCAGCCGGCCCCGGGTAGCGGTCTCCTACGAGCAGTACTTC
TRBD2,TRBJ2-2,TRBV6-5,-,CASSPGTRMVGELFF,TGTGCCAGCAGCCCCGGGACTAGAATGGTCGGGGAGCTGTTTTTT
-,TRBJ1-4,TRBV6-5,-,CASRFRATNEKLFF,TGTGCCAGCCGTTTCAGGGCAACTAATGAAAAACTGTTTTTT
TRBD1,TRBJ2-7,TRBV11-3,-,CASSLGQSSYEQYF,TGTGCCAGCAGCCTGGGACAGTCCTCCTACGAGCAGTACTTC
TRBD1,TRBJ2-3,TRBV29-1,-,CSVDHRGGTDTQYF,TGCAGCGTTGACCACAGGGGAGGCACAGATACGCAGTATTTT
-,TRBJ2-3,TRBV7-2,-,CASSSGLNTQYF,TGTGCCAGCAGCTCGGGACTGAATACGCAGTATTTT
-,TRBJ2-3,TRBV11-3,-,CASSPGGSGTDTQYF,TGTGCCAGCAGCCCAGGGGGGAGCGGCACAGATACGCAGTATTTT